A single sample gave rise to the 4 T cell receptor beta chains below, sequenced in a study of T cells in Graves' hyperthyroidism and ophthalmopathy. The CDR3 regions of TCR beta were amplified from RNA transcripts. Initially, a first-round RT-PCR of the TCR CDR3 employed the HTBI primer set. TCRdb used MiXCR to reprocess the multiplex PCR reads, holding one entry per CDR3 protein. This table holds around 350,000 distinct CDR3 sequences, 25% found once. Sequences were obtained from blood. These receptors were taken from a man aged 50 to 59 with Graves' hyperthyroidism.

The sample holds many counts of this clonotype. The rearrangement joins TRBV3-1 to TRBJ1-1, with TRBD1 as a possible D gene (6 bases). Trimming removed 2 bases at V and 10 bases at J, with 17 bases between. There are 14 residues in the CDR3. Germline CDR1 LGHDT, CDR2 YNNKEL (reference sequence). The CDR3 is CASSQPDRSGAAFF. CDR3 coding DNA: TGTGCCAGCAGCCAACCCGACAGATCAGGGGCAGCTTTCTTT.

This clonotype has a count of ten or more. The rearrangement joins TRBV11-2 to TRBJ2-1; a possible D gene is TRBD2 (7 bases). The V gene lost 5 bases and the J gene lost 5 bases, with 19 bases spanning the gap. Germline CDR1 and CDR2: SGHAT and FQNNGV. The length of the CDR3 is 16 residues. CDR3 in amino acids: CASSPPGAGAHNEQFF. As DNA, the CDR3 is TGTGCCAGCAGCCCCCCGGGGGCGGGAGCCCACAATGAGCAGTTCTTC.

This clonotype was observed once. A much larger clone lies one base from this, so it may be a read error. The rearrangement uses TRBV28 and TRBJ1-1; D is unresolved. This CDR3 has 11 residues. Per the germline V gene, CDR1 is MDHEN and CDR2 is SYDVKM. This CDR3 is CASSYAYEALF. The CDR3 DNA reads TGTGCCAGCAGCTATGCTTACGAAGCTCTCTTT. Complete variable domain (other parts from reference TRBV28 and TRBJ1-1): DVKVTQSSRYLVKRTGEKVFLECVQDMDHENMFWYRQDPGLGLRLIYFSYDVKMKEKGDIPEGYSVSREKKERFSLILESASTNQTSMYLCASSYAYEALFGQGTRLTVV.

The chain has TRBV11-1 and TRBJ2-1, with D maybe TRBD2 (5 bases). Germline values: CDR1 SGHAT, CDR2 FQDESV (reference sequence). Trimming stripped 3 bases from V and 14 bases from J, with 17 bases between. CDR3 length equals 13 residues. The CDR3 region is CASSFKGAVVEFF. In DNA, the CDR3 is TGTGCCAGCAGCTTCAAGGGAGCGGTGGTTGAGTTCTTC.